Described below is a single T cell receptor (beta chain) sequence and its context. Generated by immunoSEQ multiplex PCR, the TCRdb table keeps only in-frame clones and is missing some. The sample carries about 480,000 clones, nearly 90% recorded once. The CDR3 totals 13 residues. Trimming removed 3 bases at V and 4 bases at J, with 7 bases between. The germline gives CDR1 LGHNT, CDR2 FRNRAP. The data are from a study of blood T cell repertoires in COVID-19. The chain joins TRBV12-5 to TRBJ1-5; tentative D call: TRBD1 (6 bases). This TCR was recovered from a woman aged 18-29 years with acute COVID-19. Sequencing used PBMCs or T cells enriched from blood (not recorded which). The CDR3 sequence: CASGFTGNQPQHF. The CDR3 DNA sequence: TGTGCTAGTGGTTTTACAGGGAATCAGCCCCAGCATTTT.